This TCR beta chain comes out of a study of shared clonotypes between healthy human individuals. Findings and caveats of the study: Among the subsets, naive ones generally showed larger estimated richness than memory ones. Although depth was large, rarefaction showed that sequencing of the sorted subsets was incomplete.

Looked up from germline, CDR1 is SGHRS and CDR2 is YFSETQ. The CDR3 loop spans 15 amino acids. With 2 bases removed from V and 3 bases from J, the gap between germline ends came to 13 bases. Worth noting for this clone: Its antigen is unknown.

The assay was run at deep level. Sequencing was performed with immunoSEQ multiplex PCR; in TCRdb, only in-frame clones are kept and a portion is missing. The top ten hold 0.06% of the sample, which has under 650,000 clones, 96% seen once. The receptor was derived from a woman in her 30s in good health. The chain uses TRBV5-1 and TRBJ2-3; no clear D. Sequencing was performed on naive CD4+ T cells sorted from blood. The subset was: CD45RA+ positively selected. The CDR3 DNA reads TGCGCCAGCAGCTTCGGTAGACCTACGACAGATACGCAGTATTTT. Its protein product is CASSFGRPTTDTQYF.